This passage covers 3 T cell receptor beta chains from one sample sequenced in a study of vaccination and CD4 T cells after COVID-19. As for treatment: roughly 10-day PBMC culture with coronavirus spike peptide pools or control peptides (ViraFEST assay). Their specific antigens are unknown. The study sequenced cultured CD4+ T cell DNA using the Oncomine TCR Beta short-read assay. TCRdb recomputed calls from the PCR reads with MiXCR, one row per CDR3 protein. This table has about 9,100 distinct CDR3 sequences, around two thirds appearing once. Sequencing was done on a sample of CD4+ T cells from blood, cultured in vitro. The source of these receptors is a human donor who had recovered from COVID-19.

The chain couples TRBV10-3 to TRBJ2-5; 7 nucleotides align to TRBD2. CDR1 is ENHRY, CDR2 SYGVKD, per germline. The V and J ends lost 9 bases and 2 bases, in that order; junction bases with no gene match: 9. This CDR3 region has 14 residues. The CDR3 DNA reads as TGTGCCATACGGAGAGGACTAGATCAAGAGACCCAGTACTTC. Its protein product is CAIRRGLDQETQYF.

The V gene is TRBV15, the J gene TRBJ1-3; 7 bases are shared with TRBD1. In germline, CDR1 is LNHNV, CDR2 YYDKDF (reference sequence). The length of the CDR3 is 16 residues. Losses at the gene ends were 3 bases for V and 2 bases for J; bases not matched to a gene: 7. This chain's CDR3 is CATSRGDSVAGNTIYF. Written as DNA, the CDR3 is TGTGCCACCAGCAGGGGGGACAGCGTCGCTGGAAACACCATATATTTT.

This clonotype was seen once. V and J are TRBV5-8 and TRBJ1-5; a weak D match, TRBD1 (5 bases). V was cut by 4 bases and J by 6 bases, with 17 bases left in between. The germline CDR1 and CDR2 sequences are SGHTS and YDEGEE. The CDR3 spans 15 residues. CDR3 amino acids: CASSGGQGIAQPQHF. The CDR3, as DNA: TGTGCCAGCAGCGGGGGTCAGGGAATTGCTCAGCCCCAGCATTTT.